This T cell receptor beta chain was found in a study of CD8 T cells in Susac syndrome. Negative isolation was applied to CD8+ and CD4+ T cells, and FACS enrichment was applied to TEMRA cells. Unmatched junction bases numbered 9, after V lost 3 bases and J lost 6 bases. This CDR3 comprises 15 residues. When the RNA was reverse transcribed, random hexamers were used with an input of roughly 0.5 to 1 ug. One entry per CDR3 protein results from TCRdb running MiXCR on the immunoSEQ multiplex PCR reads. This table has approximately 210,000 distinct CDR3 sequences, 85% to 95% appearing once. The V call is TRBV12-3 or TRBV12-4, the J call TRBJ2-5, with 8 bases aligning to TRBD2. Sequencing was carried out using CD4+ T cells from PBMCs. This sequence originates from a human donor with Susac syndrome. The CDR3, as DNA: TGTGCCAGCAGTTTGCCGGGGGGGGGCGGGCAGACCCAGTACTTC. Protein: CASSLPGGGGQTQYF.